This passage covers 10 T cell receptor beta chains from one sample sequenced in a study of T cells in Graves' hyperthyroidism and ophthalmopathy. Amplification of TCR beta CDR3 regions was performed using RNA transcripts as template. HTBI primers drove first-round RT-PCR of the TCR CDR3. MiXCR, applied by TCRdb to the multiplex PCR reads, yields one record per CDR3 protein. The sample includes 730,000 or so distinct CDR3 sequences, around 20% of them seen just once. The sequenced material came from blood. The receptor source for this set is a woman aged 45-59 years with Graves' hyperthyroidism that later progressed to Graves' ophthalmopathy.

This clonotype has only a few counts. This sequence joins TRBV9 and TRBJ2-1; possible D gene TRBD2, 6 bases. V was trimmed by 3 bases and J by 1 base, leaving 11 bases between them. CDR1 and CDR2 from the germline V gene are SGDLS and YYNGEE. CDR3 length: 15 amino acids. The CDR3 sequence is CASSGLSGSYNEQFF. The CDR3 nucleotides read TGTGCCAGCAGCGGGCTTAGCGGATCCTACAATGAGCAGTTCTTC.

The chain has TRBV25-1 and TRBJ1-6; tentative D call: TRBD1 (5 bases). V lost 5 bases and J lost 0, with 8 bases in between. Germline V gives CDR1 MGHDK, CDR2 SYGVNS. The CDR3 totals 15 residues. The CDR3 nucleotides read TGTGCCAGCAGTATGACAGTCTCCTATAATTCACCCCTCCACTTT. It specifies CASSMTVSYNSPLHF.

Comments on this clonotype: An end of the junction does not agree with germline; a read error may underlie this. The chain carries TRBV7-9 and TRBJ1-5, with 9 bases lining up with TRBD1. This CDR3 is 15 amino acids long. Per the germline V gene, CDR1 is SEHNR and CDR2 is FQNEAQ (reference sequence). Here the CDR3 reads CASSKGQGINQPRHF. CDR3 coding DNA: TGTGCCAGCAGCAAGGGACAGGGTATCAATCAGCCCCGGCATTTT.

The chain recombines TRBV20-1 with TRBJ2-5; 8 positions match TRBD2. V trimming: 3 bases; J trimming: 5 bases; junction bases outside the gene matches: 5. The CDR3 is 13 residues long. Germline-derived CDR1 and CDR2 are DFQATT and SNEGSKA (reference sequence). For the CDR3, the DNA is TGCAGTGCTAGTATAAGCGGGGGTGAGACCCAGTACTTC. It codes for CSASISGGETQYF.

This clonotype was counted only a few times. The chain combines TRBV9 with TRBJ2-5, with D hard to call. V was clipped by 0 bases and J by 4 bases, with 16 bases between them. Per the germline V gene, CDR1 is SGDLS and CDR2 is YYNGEE. The CDR3 has 16 amino acids. This CDR3 is CASSVGAARIGETQYF. The CDR3 DNA reads TGTGCCAGCAGCGTAGGGGCGGCGAGGATAGGAGAGACCCAGTACTTC.

This chain links TRBV20-1 with TRBJ1-2; a weak D match, TRBD1 (6 bases). V shed 3 bases and J shed 3 bases, with 17 bases lying between them. This CDR3 spans 15 amino acids. Germline assignment: CDR1 DFQATT and CDR2 SNEGSKA (reference sequence). CDR3 sequence reads: CSASSPDRSDYGYTF. The DNA for the CDR3 is TGCAGTGCTAGTTCCCCTGACAGGAGCGACTATGGCTACACCTTC.

This clonotype was recorded at least ten times. The genes are TRBV6-1 and TRBJ2-1, with TRBD2 matching 11 bases. The CDR3 has 15 residues. J was trimmed by 10 bases and V by 5 bases; bases with no gene match: 10. CDR1 is MNHNS and CDR2 is SASEGT in the germline V gene. CDR3 in amino acids: CASSSRLAGSAEQFF. The DNA for the CDR3 is TGTGCCAGCAGTTCCCGACTAGCGGGGTCGGCAGAGCAGTTCTTC.

This rearrangement joins TRBV9 to TRBJ2-1; the D gene is possibly TRBD2 (6 bases). The CDR3 consists of 15 residues. Germline V CDR1 and CDR2: SGDLS, YYNGEE. Trimming took off 5 bases at V and 0 bases at J, with 12 bases between the two ends. CDR3: CASSDTGDSYNEQFF. In DNA form, the CDR3 reads TGTGCCAGCAGTGACACGGGGGACTCCTACAATGAGCAGTTCTTC.

V gene TRBV29-1 combines with J gene TRBJ2-2; D uncertain. The CDR3 sequence is 14 residues long. V was clipped by 4 bases and J by 1 base, with 10 bases between them. CDR1 and CDR2 from the germline V gene are SQVTM and ANQGSEA. The CDR3 coding sequence is TGCAGCGTTGGGTCACGTCAGAACACCGGGGAGCTGTTTTTT. Protein: CSVGSRQNTGELFF.

This clonotype showed up many times. The J gene is TRBJ2-2, the V gene TRBV3-1, with 8 bases fitting TRBD2. This CDR3 is built from 16 residues. Germline CDR1 and CDR2: LGHDT and YNNKEL (reference sequence). Losses at the gene ends were 4 bases for V and 5 bases for J; bases not matched to a gene: 9. This CDR3 reads CASSPPRGEWTGELFF. The CDR3 DNA follows: TGTGCCAGCAGCCCTCCGCGGGGGGAGTGGACCGGGGAGCTGTTTTTT.